The 21 T cell receptor beta chains listed next were all sequenced from one sample in a study of T cells in Graves' hyperthyroidism and ophthalmopathy. The source material, RNA transcripts, was used to amplify TCR beta CDR3 regions. The TCR CDR3 was amplified in a first-round RT-PCR using the HTBI primer set. MiXCR was run by TCRdb on the multiplex PCR reads, yielding one entry per CDR3 protein. The table records 250,000 to 300,000 distinct CDR3 sequences, over 12% of them present only once. Input material: blood. The receptor source for this set is a woman aged 50 to 60 with Graves' hyperthyroidism that later progressed to Graves' ophthalmopathy.

This clonotype turned up a few times. The final CDR3 position lacks the conserved phenylalanine or tryptophan, pointing to a likely read error. V gene TRBV3-1 combines with J gene TRBJ2-2; D is unclear. Germline V CDR1 and CDR2: LGHDT, YNNKEL (reference sequence). This CDR3 spans 16 amino acids. The V gene lost 0 bases and the J gene lost 0 bases, with 8 bases spanning the gap. CDR3 loop: CASSQEPRSNTGELFL. CDR3 DNA: TGTGCCAGCAGCCAAGAGCCCCGGTCGAACACCGGGGAGCTGTTTCTT.

This clonotype was detected many times. This chain joins TRBV20-1 and TRBJ1-1; D not resolved. The CDR3 has 13 amino acids. V lost 2 bases and J lost 0, with 7 bases in between. CDR1 DFQATT and CDR2 SNEGSKA come from the germline V gene (reference sequence). CDR3 DNA sequence: TGCAGTGCTAGACACTTTATGAACACTGAAGCTTTCTTT. It specifies CSARHFMNTEAFF.

The table lists this clonotype with many counts. V is TRBV5-1 and J is TRBJ2-3, with D perhaps matching TRBD2 (5 bases). The ends were cut back, 0 bases at V and 4 bases at J, with 12 bases in the middle. Germline V gene sequence: CDR1 SGHRS, CDR2 YFSETQ. The CDR3 has 15 amino acids. This chain's CDR3 is CASSLDGVVPDTQYF. The CDR3 region has the DNA TGCGCCAGCAGCTTGGACGGGGTTGTGCCAGATACGCAGTATTTT.

This clonotype was detected ten times or more. V usage is TRBV6-1 and J usage is TRBJ1-5; 8 bases map to TRBD1. Germline V CDR1 and CDR2: MNHNS, SASEGT. CDR3 length: 17 amino acids. The V segment lost 5 bases and the J segment 6 bases; nucleotides outside the gene matches: 15. The CDR3 protein is CASSKAHTGGLSQPQHF. The CDR3 DNA sequence: TGTGCCAGCAGTAAGGCCCACACAGGGGGGCTCTCTCAGCCCCAGCATTTT.

This clonotype was recorded many times. The V call is TRBV27, the J call TRBJ1-2, with 7 bases aligning to TRBD1. The CDR3 totals 14 residues. The V gene's germline CDR1 is MNHEY and CDR2 SMNVEV (reference sequence). With V trimmed by 6 bases and J by 5 bases, 9 bases remained unmatched. The CDR3 nucleotides read TGTGCCAGCAGGCTCAGGGGGTCGGCATATGGCTACACCTTC. This codes for CASRLRGSAYGYTF.

This clonotype was seen ten or more times. The rearrangement joins TRBV28 to TRBJ1-1; the match to TRBD1 covers 9 bases. The CDR3 is 14 residues long. Unmatched junction bases numbered 5, after V lost 5 bases and J lost 4 bases. Germline CDR1 is MDHEN and CDR2 is SYDVKM. The CDR3 protein is CASSTRTGATEAFF. The CDR3, as DNA: TGTGCCAGCAGTACCCGGACAGGGGCCACTGAAGCTTTCTTT.

This clonotype was seen repeatedly, ten times or more. The gene calls are TRBV28 and TRBJ1-2; D may be TRBD1 (6 bases). CDR3 length: 14 residues. Germline V gene lookup returns CDR1 MDHEN and CDR2 SYDVKM. V was trimmed by 6 bases and J by 3 bases, leaving 14 bases between them. CDR3 in amino acids: CASSEGGRDYGYTF. In DNA, the CDR3 is TGTGCCAGCAGCGAAGGGGGGCGAGACTATGGCTACACCTTC.

This clonotype has ten or more counts. The rearrangement links TRBV11-2 to TRBJ1-5; no definite D call. CDR3 size: 13 residues. V was shortened by 5 bases and J by 2 bases, with 7 bases between the two germline ends. Germline values: CDR1 SGHAT, CDR2 FQNNGV. Here the CDR3 DNA reads TGTGCCAGCAGCCGCATGGGCAATCAGCCCCAGCATTTT. Protein: CASSRMGNQPQHF.

This clonotype came up many times. The chain links TRBV27 to TRBJ2-2, with a possible D match to TRBD2 (7 bases). The CDR3 is 16 residues long. Trimming pared 6 bases from V and 6 bases from J, leaving 20 bases between. Germline CDR1 MNHEY, CDR2 SMNVEV (reference sequence). The CDR3 here is CASRGFGGRYAGELFF. CDR3 DNA sequence: TGTGCCAGCAGGGGTTTCGGGGGGCGGTATGCCGGGGAGCTGTTTTTT.

This clonotype was seen at least ten times. J is TRBJ1-1 and V is TRBV7-3; D gene ambiguous. CDR3 length: 14 residues. Trimming pared 4 bases from V and 6 bases from J, leaving 15 bases between. CDR1 and CDR2 from the germline V gene are SGHTA and FQGTGA. The CDR3 is CASSSRAVGAEAFF. The CDR3 DNA sequence: TGTGCCAGCAGCTCCCGAGCGGTCGGGGCTGAAGCTTTCTTT. The full variable domain, in which reference TRBV7-3 and TRBJ1-1 provide the parts outside the CDR3, is GAGVSQTPSNKVTEKGKYVELRCDPISGHTALYWYRQSLGQGPEFLIYFQGTGAADDSGLPNDRFFAVRPEGSVSTLKIQRTERGDSAVYLCASSSRAVGAEAFFGQGTRLTVV.

The chain combines TRBV5-1 with TRBJ1-2; tentative D call: TRBD1 (5 bases). The CDR3 loop spans 13 amino acids. Germline CDR1 reads SGHRS; CDR2 reads YFSETQ. V lost 0 bases, J lost 8 bases, and 11 bases lay in between. The CDR3 here is CASSLGGGEGYTF. CDR3 nucleotides: TGCGCCAGCAGCTTGGGAGGAGGGGAAGGCTACACCTTC.

This chain connects TRBV28 to TRBJ1-2; D might be TRBD1 (6 bases). CDR3 length: 17 residues. Looked up from germline, CDR1 is MDHEN and CDR2 is SYDVKM. V lost 4 bases and J 5 bases, leaving 23 bases between the germline ends. The CDR3, as DNA: TGTGCCAGCAGTTCCGGGGGTCAGGAGGGGGGCGCGTATGGCTACACCTTC. Residues: CASSSGGQEGGAYGYTF.

This clonotype was detected many times. The chain employs TRBV20-1 and TRBJ1-1; D gene ambiguous. Germline V gene sequence: CDR1 DFQATT, CDR2 SNEGSKA (reference sequence). CDR3 length equals 13 residues. V was shortened by 4 bases and J by 1 base, with 10 bases between the two germline ends. The CDR3 region is CSATDETNTEAFF. CDR3 sequence (DNA): TGCAGTGCTACGGACGAGACGAACACTGAAGCTTTCTTT.

The chain is built from TRBV6-1 and TRBJ2-7; possibly TRBD2 for D (7 bases). This CDR3 is 14 amino acids long. Germline lookup yields CDR1 MNHNS and CDR2 SASEGT. V lost 4 bases, J lost 12 bases, and 22 bases lay in between. The CDR3 is CASSVGGLGARRYF. CDR3 bases: TGTGCCAGCAGTGTGGGGGGGCTAGGGGCCCGACGGTACTTC.

This clonotype was counted at least ten times. This rearrangement joins TRBV6-1 to TRBJ2-1; the match to TRBD2 covers 16 bases. The CDR3 extends over 18 amino acids. Germline V gene sequence: CDR1 MNHNS, CDR2 SASEGT. The trim removed 4 bases at V and 2 bases at J, leaving 5 bases unmatched. The DNA for the CDR3 is TGTGCCAGCAGTGGGGGACTAGCGGGAGGGCCGCCCTACAATGAGCAGTTCTTC. This encodes CASSGGLAGGPPYNEQFF.

V gene TRBV20-1 combines with J gene TRBJ2-2; 7 bases map to TRBD1. J was trimmed by 2 bases and V by 1 base; bases with no gene match: 7. CDR3 length: 16 amino acids. The germline V gene has CDR1 DFQATT and CDR2 SNEGSKA (reference sequence). The CDR3 DNA reads TGCAGTGCTAGAGGCGAGGGGGCCGTAAACACCGGGGAGCTGTTTTTT. It translates to CSARGEGAVNTGELFF.

This clonotype has at least ten counts. The genes are TRBV7-9 and TRBJ1-5, with D perhaps matching TRBD1 (5 bases). Trimming shortened V by 1 base and J by 0 bases, and 10 bases separated the two germline ends. From germline, CDR1 is SEHNR and CDR2 FQNEAQ (reference sequence). The CDR3 sequence is 16 residues long. CDR3 sequence reads: CASSLGRGFSNQPQHF. The CDR3 region has the DNA TGTGCCAGCAGCTTAGGGCGGGGGTTTAGCAATCAGCCCCAGCATTTT.

This clonotype was recorded a few times. The V gene is TRBV19, the J gene TRBJ2-3; 11 bases are a match to TRBD1. The trim removed 5 bases at V and 3 bases at J, leaving 7 bases unmatched. This CDR3 spans 16 amino acids. Germline V gene lookup returns CDR1 LNHDA and CDR2 SQIVND (reference sequence). In DNA form, the CDR3 reads TGTGCCAGTAGTGAGCCGGGACAGGGGGAAACAGATACGCAGTATTTT. Residues: CASSEPGQGETDTQYF.

The chain couples TRBV4-1 to TRBJ2-2, with a possible D match to TRBD1 (6 bases). The CDR3 contains 16 residues. From germline, CDR1 is MGHRA and CDR2 YSYEKL. The V end lost 4 bases, the J end lost 6 bases, and 18 bases lay between the germline ends. The CDR3 sequence is CASSPNRGKDAGELFF. The CDR3 DNA reads as TGCGCCAGCAGCCCCAATAGGGGGAAGGACGCCGGGGAGCTGTTTTTT.

This clonotype has a handful of counts. The genes are TRBV2 and TRBJ2-3, with 14 bases aligning to TRBD2. This CDR3 spans 18 amino acids. Germline CDR1 is SNHLY and CDR2 is FYNNEI. Unmatched junction bases numbered 9, after V lost 7 bases and J lost 0 bases. CDR3 bases: TGTGCCAGCACTCGAGGACTAGCGGGAGGTCTAAGCACAGATACGCAGTATTTT. Translated: CASTRGLAGGLSTDTQYF.

This clonotype was seen a handful of times. The chain recombines TRBV7-8 with TRBJ1-4; tentatively, D is TRBD1 (6 bases). In germline, CDR1 is SGHVS, CDR2 FQNEAQ. Trimming stripped 6 bases from V and 5 bases from J, with 16 bases between. The CDR3 is 15 residues long. The CDR3, as DNA: TGTGCCAGCAGGGCTGTAACAGGGCAAAATGAAAAACTGTTTTTT. Amino acid sequence: CASRAVTGQNEKLFF. Looking up the rest from reference TRBV7-8 and TRBJ1-4 gives the full variable domain: GAGVSQSPRYKVAKRGQDVALRCDPISGHVSLFWYQQALGQGPEFLTYFQNEAQLDKSGLPSDRFFAERPEGSVSTLKIQRTQQEDSAVYLCASRAVTGQNEKLFFGSGTQLSVL.